What follows are 30 T cell receptor beta chains derived from one specimen sequenced in a study of CD8+ T cells in alopecia areata. RNA extraction was followed by reverse transcription into cDNA, which acted as the sequencing template. Profiled with immunoSEQ multiplex PCR; TCRdb holds only in-frame clones, not every one. The table includes some 210,000 clones, around 66% detected once. Described treatment: oral pan-JAK inhibitor, 5-10 mg twice daily. The material was CD4+ T cells sorted from blood, obtained around week 44, from a patient treated with tofacitinib. The receptor source for this set is a human donor with alopecia areata.

V usage is TRBV4-3 and J usage is TRBJ1-5; 9 bases are a match to TRBD1. This CDR3 comprises 15 residues. CDR1 LGHNA and CDR2 YSLEER come from the germline V gene. V shed 4 bases and J 5 bases; nucleotides not matched to a gene: 6. This chain's CDR3 is CASSRQTGGDQPQHF. The CDR3 DNA is TGCGCCAGCAGCCGCCAGACAGGGGGGGATCAGCCCCAGCATTTT.

V gene TRBV9 combines with J gene TRBJ2-4; D ambiguous. Germline CDR1 and CDR2: SGDLS and YYNGEE. The CDR3 covers 17 residues. Trimming took 0 bases from V and 0 from J, leaving 13 bases between them. CDR3 amino acids: CASSVARPRIAKNIQYF. For the CDR3, the DNA is TGTGCCAGCAGCGTAGCGAGGCCGAGGATAGCCAAAAACATTCAGTACTTC.

The chain employs TRBV30 and TRBJ2-2; D is undetermined. The CDR3 runs 13 residues. V lost 4 bases, J lost 7 bases, and 13 bases lay in between. The V gene's germline CDR1 is GTSNPN and CDR2 SVGIG (reference sequence). The CDR3 nucleotides are TGTGCCTGGAACCGGGTATCGGGCGGGGAGCTGTTTTTT. Residues: CAWNRVSGGELFF.

The V call is TRBV2, the J call TRBJ1-1, with 7 bases fitting TRBD1. There are 12 residues in the CDR3. V shed 6 bases, J shed 7 bases, and the junction held 5 bases outside the gene matches. The germline V gene encodes CDR1 SNHLY and CDR2 FYNNEI. CDR3 loop: CASRKGTVEAFF. DNA for the CDR3: TGTGCCAGCAGAAAGGGGACAGTTGAAGCTTTCTTT.

The gene calls are TRBV7-6 and TRBJ1-6; D may be TRBD1 (6 bases). This CDR3 is built from 17 residues. Per the germline V gene, CDR1 is SGHVS and CDR2 is FNYEAQ. V lost 1 base and J lost 6, with 16 bases in between. CDR3 sequence: CASSLGFPGASNSPLHF. For the CDR3, the DNA is TGTGCCAGCAGCTTAGGGTTTCCGGGGGCGAGTAATTCACCCCTCCACTTT.

This sequence joins TRBV7-2 and TRBJ2-7, with TRBD1 matching 8 bases. Germline V CDR1 and CDR2: SGHTA, FQGNSA. The CDR3 has 13 residues. V lost 4 bases, J lost 2 bases, and 1 base stayed unmatched. CDR3 in amino acids: CASSSTGAYEQYF. The DNA of the CDR3 is TGTGCCAGCAGCTCGACAGGGGCCTACGAGCAGTACTTC.

The CDR3 loop is CASSRGLLTEQFF. The CDR3 region has the DNA TGCGCCAGCAGCCGGGGACTTCTCACTGAGCAGTTCTTC. J is TRBJ2-1 and V is TRBV4-3, with a possible D match to TRBD2 (6 bases). CDR3 length equals 13 residues. Trimming took off 4 bases at V and 9 bases at J, with 13 bases between the two ends. The germline V gene encodes CDR1 LGHNA and CDR2 YSLEER.

This clone was seen many times. This sequence joins TRBV7-2 and TRBJ2-5; TRBD1 might be the D (6 bases). Germline CDR1 reads SGHTA; CDR2 reads FQGNSA. The V end lost 4 bases, the J end lost 4 bases, and 16 bases lay between the germline ends. The CDR3 length is 15 residues. CDR3 in amino acids: CASSSSGGPTETQYF. Here the CDR3 DNA reads TGTGCCAGCAGCTCGAGTGGGGGCCCGACAGAGACCCAGTACTTC. The variable domain in full, with the rest retrieved from reference TRBV7-2 and TRBJ2-5, is GAGVSQSPSNKVTEKGKDVELRCDPISGHTALYWYRQSLGQGLEFLIYFQGNSAPDKSGLPSDRFSAERTGGSVSTLTIQRTQQEDSAVYLCASSSSGGPTETQYFGPGTRLLVL.

The chain combines TRBV7-9 with TRBJ1-1; no reliable D call. This CDR3 is built from 12 residues. The germline V gene has CDR1 SEHNR and CDR2 FQNEAQ (reference sequence). V lost 2 bases and J lost 8, with 9 bases in between. The CDR3, as DNA: TGTGCCAGCAGCTTATACGGATACGAAGCTTTCTTT. It encodes CASSLYGYEAFF.

The chain is built from TRBV7-2 and TRBJ2-7; D may be TRBD2 (6 bases). Germline lookup yields CDR1 SGHTA and CDR2 FQGNSA. Trimming removed 6 bases from V and 3 bases from J, with 12 bases in between. This CDR3 is built from 13 residues. Here the CDR3 reads CASSWLRGYEQYF. Written as DNA, the CDR3 is TGTGCCAGCAGTTGGCTGCGGGGCTACGAGCAGTACTTC.

This chain links TRBV20-1 with TRBJ1-1; D gene unclear. The germline V gene encodes CDR1 DFQATT and CDR2 SNEGSKA (reference sequence). The CDR3 is 11 residues long. Trimming took 5 bases from V and 10 from J, leaving 14 bases between them. CDR3 DNA sequence: TGCAGTGCTTGGGTTTTCGGGGTAGCTTTCTTT. Residues: CSAWVFGVAFF.

The CDR3 sequence is CSVENFNTGELFF. The CDR3 coding sequence is TGCAGCGTTGAGAACTTCAACACCGGGGAGCTGTTTTTT. V usage is TRBV29-1 and J usage is TRBJ2-2; D call uncertain. Germline V CDR1 and CDR2: SQVTM, ANQGSEA. The V gene lost 3 bases and the J gene lost 2 bases, with 7 bases spanning the gap. The length of the CDR3 is 13 residues.

This clone was recorded at least ten times. This sequence joins TRBV7-6 and TRBJ2-3, with D perhaps assigned TRBD1 or TRBD2 (5 bases each). There are 19 residues in the CDR3. Looked up from germline, CDR1 is SGHVS and CDR2 is FNYEAQ. The germline V and J ends were trimmed by 7 bases and 1 base, with 27 bases remaining between them. The chain's CDR3 is CASTPRGLRDPRRTDTQYF. The CDR3 nucleotides are TGTGCCAGCACCCCCCGGGGCCTACGCGACCCCCGGCGCACAGATACGCAGTATTTT.

The genes are TRBV5-1 and TRBJ2-1; weak D call: TRBD2 (6 bases). This CDR3 region has 14 residues. Germline CDR1 and CDR2: SGHRS and YFSETQ. V was pared by 0 bases and J by 9 bases, with 13 bases between. This CDR3 reads CASSLGARGSEQFF. The CDR3 DNA reads as TGCGCCAGCAGCTTGGGAGCCCGGGGGAGTGAGCAGTTCTTC.

The chain combines TRBV28 with TRBJ2-7, with a weak D call TRBD2 (7 bases). The germline CDR1 and CDR2 sequences are MDHEN and SYDVKM. Trimming took 7 bases from V and 4 from J, leaving 14 bases between them. CDR3 size: 13 residues. In DNA form, the CDR3 reads TGTGCCAGCAAATTGCGGGGGCGATACGAGCAGTACTTC. This translates into CASKLRGRYEQYF.

A few counts support this clone. The chain joins TRBV5-8 to TRBJ1-5; maybe TRBD1 (5 bases). V was cut by 4 bases and J by 4 bases, with 18 bases left in between. CDR1 is SGHTS, CDR2 YDEGEE, per germline. The CDR3 is 16 residues long. CDR3 coding DNA: TGTGCCAGCAGCAAGTCAGGGAATTTTCGGAATCAGCCCCAGCATTTT. Translated: CASSKSGNFRNQPQHF.

This chain connects TRBV30 to TRBJ2-5; maybe TRBD1 (7 bases). The CDR3 is 13 amino acids. V lost 4 bases, J lost 5 bases, and 14 bases lay in between. Germline V gene data show CDR1 as GTSNPN and CDR2 as SVGIG (reference sequence). The CDR3 loop reads CAWKFPGGETQYF. CDR3 DNA sequence: TGTGCCTGGAAATTCCCAGGGGGGGAGACCCAGTACTTC.

This chain connects TRBV5-1 to TRBJ1-2; 7 nucleotides align to TRBD1. The V segment lost 4 bases and the J segment 5 bases; nucleotides outside the gene matches: 8. Germline values: CDR1 SGHRS, CDR2 YFSETQ. The CDR3 contains 14 residues. The CDR3 spells CASSRSDREYGYTF. The CDR3 DNA reads TGCGCCAGCAGCCGTAGTGACAGGGAGTATGGCTACACCTTC.

This clone was observed a handful of times. This rearrangement joins TRBV7-2 to TRBJ2-2, with unresolved D. CDR1 is SGHTA and CDR2 is FQGNSA in the germline V gene. Trimming took 2 bases from V and 1 from J, leaving 8 bases between them. This CDR3 region has 15 residues. The CDR3 loop reads CASSLLSRNTGELFF. In DNA, the CDR3 is TGTGCCAGCAGCTTACTCTCAAGGAACACCGGGGAGCTGTTTTTT. Drawing the rest from reference TRBV7-2 and TRBJ2-2, the complete variable domain is GAGVSQSPSNKVTEKGKDVELRCDPISGHTALYWYRQSLGQGLEFLIYFQGNSAPDKSGLPSDRFSAERTGGSVSTLTIQRTQQEDSAVYLCASSLLSRNTGELFFGEGSRLTVL.

V gene TRBV7-8 combines with J gene TRBJ1-5, with 7 bases that match TRBD1. This CDR3 region has 14 residues. With V trimmed by 3 bases and J by 3 bases, 2 bases remained unmatched. Looked up from germline, CDR1 is SGHVS and CDR2 is FQNEAQ. The CDR3 here is CASSFTGDNQPQHF. The CDR3 nucleotides read TGTGCCAGCAGCTTCACAGGGGACAATCAGCCCCAGCATTTT.

J is TRBJ2-1 and V is TRBV6-1; no firm D call. V was shortened by 3 bases and J by 5 bases, with 14 bases between the two germline ends. CDR1 and CDR2 (germline): MNHNS, SASEGT. This CDR3 has 15 amino acids. The CDR3 here is CASSEPVVTHNEQFF. The CDR3, as DNA: TGTGCCAGCAGTGAGCCGGTGGTGACCCACAATGAGCAGTTCTTC.

The V and J genes are TRBV20-1 and TRBJ1-1; no clear D. The CDR3 has 11 amino acids. In germline, CDR1 is DFQATT, CDR2 SNEGSKA (reference sequence). Deletions cut 1 base from V and 11 bases from J, with 11 bases between. CDR3 sequence reads: CSARGSNLAFF. The DNA of the CDR3 is TGCAGTGCTAGAGGGAGTAATTTGGCTTTCTTT.

This rearrangement joins TRBV29-1 to TRBJ1-4; 8 nucleotides match TRBD1. V lost 6 bases to trimming and J lost 4 bases; unmatched junction nucleotides: 4. The CDR3 extends over 13 amino acids. Germline V gene lookup returns CDR1 SQVTM and CDR2 ANQGSEA. The CDR3 DNA reads as TGCAGCGTGACGGACAGGGATAATGAAAAACTGTTTTTT. The encoded protein is CSVTDRDNEKLFF.

V usage is TRBV5-6 and J usage is TRBJ2-4; D is perhaps TRBD1 or TRBD2 (5 bases each). Per the germline V gene, CDR1 is SGHDT and CDR2 is YYEEEE. CDR3 length equals 13 residues. Trimming shortened V by 4 bases and J by 4 bases, and 9 bases separated the two germline ends. The CDR3 bases are TGTGCCAGCAGCAGGGACGGGAAAAACATTCAGTACTTC. Translating it yields CASSRDGKNIQYF.

This clone was seen a handful of times. The chain has TRBV7-2 and TRBJ2-4; 9 nucleotides line up with TRBD2. This CDR3 comprises 14 residues. Trimming at V came to 1 base and at J to 7 bases, leaving 2 bases not matched to a gene. Germline V gives CDR1 SGHTA, CDR2 FQGNSA. CDR3 sequence: CASSLEAGGNIQYF. As DNA, the CDR3 is TGTGCCAGCAGCTTAGAGGCGGGGGGGAACATTCAGTACTTC.

This clone was found a few times. The V call is TRBV7-8, the J call TRBJ2-4; D not certain. Germline CDR1 and CDR2: SGHVS and FQNEAQ. This CDR3 contains 15 residues. Trimming cost V 1 base and J 0 bases, with 7 bases left between them. CDR3 DNA: TGTGCCAGCAGCTTAGAGCCCCTAGCCAAAAACATTCAGTACTTC. Its protein product is CASSLEPLAKNIQYF.

This clone turned up a few times. V gene TRBV14 combines with J gene TRBJ1-4; unclear D gene. V was trimmed by 1 base and J by 8 bases, leaving 8 bases between them. The CDR3 contains 13 residues. The germline gives CDR1 SGHDN, CDR2 FVKESK. The CDR3 here is CASSQGVSEKLFF. In nucleotides, the CDR3 is TGTGCCAGCAGCCAAGGGGTATCGGAAAAACTGTTTTTT.

V and J are TRBV18 and TRBJ2-6; D remains unclear. This CDR3 spans 16 amino acids. V lost 2 bases and J 1 base, leaving 9 bases between the germline ends. Germline CDR1 is KGHSH and CDR2 is LQKENI. The CDR3 spells CASSPLTVSGANVLTF. The CDR3 DNA is TGTGCCAGCTCACCATTGACCGTGTCTGGGGCCAACGTCCTGACTTTC.

The rearrangement links TRBV10-3 to TRBJ1-1; D is perhaps TRBD1 (5 bases). From germline, CDR1 is ENHRY and CDR2 SYGVKD. The CDR3 is 13 residues long. The V end lost 4 bases, the J end lost 4 bases, and 10 bases lay between the germline ends. CDR3 sequence (DNA): TGTGCCATCAGTGGGGGTGGGGGCACTGAAGCTTTCTTT. Amino acids: CAISGGGGTEAFF.

The chain has TRBV18 and TRBJ2-7, with unresolved D. V lost 5 bases and J lost 11, with 13 bases in between. This CDR3 is 11 amino acids long. The germline V gene has CDR1 KGHSH and CDR2 LQKENI. This CDR3 reads CASSTDEQKYF. The CDR3 nucleotides are TGTGCCAGCTCAACGGACGAGCAAAAGTACTTC.